Listed here are 5 T cell receptor beta chains from one sample, sequenced in a study of cytomegalovirus exposure and HLA in healthy donors. PCR employed 60 Vbeta and 13 Jbeta primers. Repertoires were generated with immunoSEQ multiplex PCR, while TCRdb's copy carries only in-frame clones and drops some. The sample lists roughly 100,000 clones, around 77% occurring once. The specimen was PBMCs. Receptors were obtained from a female donor in good health and CMV-seronegative.

The V and J genes are TRBV28 and TRBJ1-5; D perhaps matches TRBD1 (5 bases). V was pared by 5 bases and J by 1 base, with 12 bases between. There are 15 residues in the CDR3. Per germline, CDR1 MDHEN and CDR2 SYDVKM. This chain's CDR3 is CASSPQGRSNQPQHF. In DNA, the CDR3 is TGTGCCAGCAGTCCGCAGGGAAGGAGCAATCAGCCCCAGCATTTT.

This rearrangement joins TRBV10-3 to TRBJ1-1; tentative D call: TRBD1 (6 bases). V lost 6 bases and J lost 1, with 12 bases in between. Germline CDR1 ENHRY, CDR2 SYGVKD. The CDR3 is 14 residues long. The CDR3: CAIRTDRQNTEAFF. The CDR3 coding sequence is TGTGCCATCAGGACCGACAGGCAGAACACTGAAGCTTTCTTT.

The rearrangement joins TRBV30 to TRBJ1-6; D perhaps matches TRBD1 (6 bases). The V end was cut by 2 bases, the J end by 2 bases, with 7 bases between. The CDR3 has 14 amino acids. Germline lookup yields CDR1 GTSNPN and CDR2 SVGIG (reference sequence). This chain's CDR3 is CAWSTGPYNSPLHF. The CDR3 nucleotides are TGTGCCTGGAGTACAGGGCCCTATAATTCACCCCTCCACTTT.

This chain uses TRBV9 with TRBJ1-1; 8 bases line up with TRBD1. This CDR3 comprises 16 residues. With V trimmed by 0 bases and J by 5 bases, 9 bases remained unmatched. Germline loops: CDR1 SGDLS, CDR2 YYNGEE. The CDR3: CASSVGQGPGRTEAFF. In DNA, the CDR3 is TGTGCCAGCAGCGTAGGACAGGGGCCCGGGAGAACTGAAGCTTTCTTT.

The chain is built from TRBV30 and TRBJ2-1; D is perhaps TRBD1 (6 bases). This CDR3 contains 14 residues. The V end lost 0 bases, the J end lost 9 bases, and 15 bases lay between the germline ends. The germline gives CDR1 GTSNPN, CDR2 SVGIG (reference sequence). The CDR3 reads CAWSVRKGVGEQFF. In DNA form, the CDR3 reads TGTGCCTGGAGTGTACGAAAGGGGGTCGGTGAGCAGTTCTTC.